This T cell receptor (beta chain) was sequenced in a study of T cells in localized non-small cell lung cancer. Of note for this clone: The target antigen is unknown. An end of the junction does not agree with germline; a read error may underlie this.

From germline, CDR1 is MDHEN and CDR2 SYDVKM. The CDR3 loop spans 11 amino acids. Study-wide results and limits: Among the tissues sampled, uninvolved adjacent lung had the highest T cell clonality, above tumor. An association was observed between higher blood T cell density and longer overall survival. Adjacent lung had a median about 60 of the 100 largest tumor clones.

TCRdb's copy holds only in-frame clones and misses some; the assay was immunoSEQ multiplex PCR. The repertoire includes some 52,000 clones, around three quarters of them detected once, and roughly 4% sits in the top ten. The clonotype originates from a woman between 40 and 69 years old with stage II lung adenocarcinoma. Specimen: PBMCs, collected before any cancer treatment. J is TRBJ2-7 and V is TRBV28; 10 nucleotides agree with TRBD1. Here the CDR3 reads CASRRRGTGDF. Here the CDR3 DNA reads TGTGCCAGCAGACGACGCGGGACAGGGGACTTC.